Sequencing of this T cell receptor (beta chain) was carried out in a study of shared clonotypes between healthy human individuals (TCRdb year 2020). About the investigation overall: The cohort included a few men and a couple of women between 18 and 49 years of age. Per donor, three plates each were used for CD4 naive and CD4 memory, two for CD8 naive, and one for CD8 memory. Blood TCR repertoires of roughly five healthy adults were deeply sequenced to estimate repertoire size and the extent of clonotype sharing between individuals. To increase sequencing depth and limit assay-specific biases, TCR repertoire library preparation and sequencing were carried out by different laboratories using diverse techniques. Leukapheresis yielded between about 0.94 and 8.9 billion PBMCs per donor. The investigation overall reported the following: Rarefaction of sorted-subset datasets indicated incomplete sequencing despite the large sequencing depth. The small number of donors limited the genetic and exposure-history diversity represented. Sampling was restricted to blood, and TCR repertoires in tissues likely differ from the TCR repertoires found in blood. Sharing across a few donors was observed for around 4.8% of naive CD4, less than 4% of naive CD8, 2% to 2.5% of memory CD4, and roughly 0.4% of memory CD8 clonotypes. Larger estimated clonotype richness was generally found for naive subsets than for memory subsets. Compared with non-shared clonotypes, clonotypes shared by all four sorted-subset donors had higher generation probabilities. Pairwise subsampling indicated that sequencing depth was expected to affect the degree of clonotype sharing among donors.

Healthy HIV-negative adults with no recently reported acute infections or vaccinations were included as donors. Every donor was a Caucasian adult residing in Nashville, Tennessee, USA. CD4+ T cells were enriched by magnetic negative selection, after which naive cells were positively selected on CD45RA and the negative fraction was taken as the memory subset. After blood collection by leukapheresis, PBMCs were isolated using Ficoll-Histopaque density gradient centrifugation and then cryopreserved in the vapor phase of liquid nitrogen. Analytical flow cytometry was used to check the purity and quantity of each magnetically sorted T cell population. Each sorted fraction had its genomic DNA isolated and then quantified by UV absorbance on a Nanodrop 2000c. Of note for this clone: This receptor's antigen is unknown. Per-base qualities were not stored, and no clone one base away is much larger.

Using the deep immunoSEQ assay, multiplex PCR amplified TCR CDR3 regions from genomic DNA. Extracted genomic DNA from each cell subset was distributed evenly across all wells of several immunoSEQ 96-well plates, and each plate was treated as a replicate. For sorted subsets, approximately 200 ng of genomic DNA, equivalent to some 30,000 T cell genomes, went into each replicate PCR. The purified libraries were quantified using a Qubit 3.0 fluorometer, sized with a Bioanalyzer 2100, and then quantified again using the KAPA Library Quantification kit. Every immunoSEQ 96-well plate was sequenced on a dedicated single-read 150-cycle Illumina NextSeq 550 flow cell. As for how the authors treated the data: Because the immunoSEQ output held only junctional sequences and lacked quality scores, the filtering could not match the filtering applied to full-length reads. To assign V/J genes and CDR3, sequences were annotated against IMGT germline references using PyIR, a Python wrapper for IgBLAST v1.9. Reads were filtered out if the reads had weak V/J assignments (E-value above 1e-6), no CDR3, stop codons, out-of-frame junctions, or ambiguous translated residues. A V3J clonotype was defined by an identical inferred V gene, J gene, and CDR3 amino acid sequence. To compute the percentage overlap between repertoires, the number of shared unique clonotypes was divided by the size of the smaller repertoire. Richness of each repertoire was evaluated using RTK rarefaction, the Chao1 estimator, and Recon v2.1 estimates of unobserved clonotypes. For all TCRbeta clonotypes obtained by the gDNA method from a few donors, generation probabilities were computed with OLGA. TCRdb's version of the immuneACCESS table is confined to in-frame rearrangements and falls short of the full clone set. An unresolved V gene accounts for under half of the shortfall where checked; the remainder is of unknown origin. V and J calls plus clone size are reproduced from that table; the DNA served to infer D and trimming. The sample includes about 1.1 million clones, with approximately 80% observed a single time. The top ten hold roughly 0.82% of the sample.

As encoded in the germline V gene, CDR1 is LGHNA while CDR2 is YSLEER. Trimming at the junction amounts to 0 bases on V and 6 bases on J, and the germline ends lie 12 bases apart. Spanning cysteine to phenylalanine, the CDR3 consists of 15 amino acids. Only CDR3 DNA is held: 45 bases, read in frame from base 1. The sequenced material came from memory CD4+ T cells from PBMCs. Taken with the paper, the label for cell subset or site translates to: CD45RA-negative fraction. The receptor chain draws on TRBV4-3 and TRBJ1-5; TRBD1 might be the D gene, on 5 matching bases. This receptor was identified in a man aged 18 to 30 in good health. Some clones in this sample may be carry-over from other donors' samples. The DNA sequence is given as TGCGCCAGCAGCCAAGATTTCGGGGGTAGTCAGCCCCAGCATTTT. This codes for CASSQDFGGSQPQHF.